Listed below are T cell receptor beta chains from one sample, sequenced in a study of blood T cell repertoires in COVID-19. Profiled with immunoSEQ multiplex PCR; TCRdb holds only in-frame clones, not every one. The data contain about 130,000 clones, about 80% of them singletons. The source material was peripheral blood. The receptors come from a human donor in a cohort sampled during active COVID-19. The CDR3 runs from the conserved cysteine through the conserved F or W. The D gene is left open where the match is weak. Clone sizes are given selectively: once, few, many, or a class where the clone is expanded.

cdr3_aa cdr3_nt v_call d_call clone_size j_call
CTSTRPSGQRGIETQYF TGCACCAGCACCCGCCCCTCCGGCCAGCGAGGAATTGAGACCCAGTACTTC TRBV1 - - TRBJ2-5
CASSLGQGVEQYF TGTGCCAGCAGCCTCGGACAGGGCGTCGAGCAGTACTTC TRBV28 TRBD1 - TRBJ2-7
CASSLGGQGAHEQYF TGCGCCAGCAGCTTGGGGGGACAGGGGGCCCACGAGCAGTACTTC TRBV5-1 TRBD1 - TRBJ2-7
CASSLSTGRIHEQYF TGTGCCAGCAGCTTGTCGACAGGGAGGATCCACGAGCAGTACTTC TRBV5-5 - - TRBJ2-7
CASSLDAGGKNIQYF TGTGCCAGCAGCTTAGACGCGGGGGGCAAAAACATTCAGTACTTC TRBV7-8 TRBD2 - TRBJ2-4
CASSLNSHYEQYF TGTGCCAGCAGCTTAAACAGTCACTACGAGCAGTACTTC TRBV5-6 - - TRBJ2-7
CASSSRGGLAGTDTQYF TGTGCCAGCAGCTCCAGAGGCGGACTAGCGGGCACAGATACGCAGTATTTT TRBV7-9 TRBD2 - TRBJ2-3
CASSLSSYEQYF TGTGCCAGCAGCCTAAGCTCCTACGAGCAGTACTTC TRBV5-8 - few TRBJ2-7
CASSPAGGYEQYF TGTGCCAGCAGCCCCGCCGGGGGCTACGAGCAGTACTTC TRBV7-9 - - TRBJ2-7
CASSFQPGTEHSPLHF TGTGCCAGCAGTTTTCAACCGGGGACAGAACATTCACCCCTCCACTTT TRBV27 TRBD1 - TRBJ1-6
CAHGRGPSYEQYF TGTGCCCATGGCAGGGGACCTTCCTACGAGCAGTACTTC TRBV6-6 - - TRBJ2-7
CASSHSVPGPNQPQHF TGTGCCAGCAGTCACAGTGTCCCTGGGCCCAATCAGCCCCAGCATTTT TRBV27 - - TRBJ1-5
CASSVPQSGGADTQYF TGTGCCAGCAGCGTACCGCAAAGCGGGGGGGCAGATACGCAGTATTTT TRBV9 TRBD2 - TRBJ2-3
CASSEHQGYNSPLHF TGTGCCAGCAGTGAGCATCAGGGCTATAATTCACCCCTCCACTTT TRBV25-1 - - TRBJ1-6